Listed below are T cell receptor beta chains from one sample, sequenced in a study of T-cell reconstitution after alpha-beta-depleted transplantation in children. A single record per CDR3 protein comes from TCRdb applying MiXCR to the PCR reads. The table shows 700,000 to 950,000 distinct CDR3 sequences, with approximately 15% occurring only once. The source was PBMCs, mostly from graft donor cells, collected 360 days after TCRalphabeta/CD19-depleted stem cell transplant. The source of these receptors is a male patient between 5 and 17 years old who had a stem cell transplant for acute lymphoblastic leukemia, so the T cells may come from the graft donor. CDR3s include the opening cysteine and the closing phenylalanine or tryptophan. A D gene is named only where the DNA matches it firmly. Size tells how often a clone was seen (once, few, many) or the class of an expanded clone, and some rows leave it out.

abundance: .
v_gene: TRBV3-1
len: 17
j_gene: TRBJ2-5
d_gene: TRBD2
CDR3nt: TGTGCCAGCAGCCGACTAGCGGGAGCAATGGGAGGAGAGACCCAGTACTTC
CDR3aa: CASSRLAGAMGGETQYF

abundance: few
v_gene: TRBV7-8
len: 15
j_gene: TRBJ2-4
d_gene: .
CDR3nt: TGTGCCAGCAGCCGCCCCAGGGTTGGCAAAAACATTCAGTACTTC
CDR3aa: CASSRPRVGKNIQYF

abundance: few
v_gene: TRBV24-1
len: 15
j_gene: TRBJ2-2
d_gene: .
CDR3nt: TGTGCCACCAGTGCCCAGGGTCCCGACACCGGGGAGCTGTTTTTT
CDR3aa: CATSAQGPDTGELFF

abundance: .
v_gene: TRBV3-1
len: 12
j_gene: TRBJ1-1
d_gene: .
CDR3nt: TGTGCCAGCAGCCAAGGCCAGGGTGAAGCTTTCTTT
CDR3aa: CASSQGQGEAFF

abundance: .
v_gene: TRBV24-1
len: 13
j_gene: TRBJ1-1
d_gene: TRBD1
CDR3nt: TGTGCCACCAGTGATACCGGGACAGATGAAGCTTTCTTT
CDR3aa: CATSDTGTDEAFF

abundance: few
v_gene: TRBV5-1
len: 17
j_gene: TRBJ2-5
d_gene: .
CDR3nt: TGCGCCAGCAGCTCAGACGCCACTTTGGGGGGGCGAGAGACCCAGTACTTC
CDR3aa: CASSSDATLGGRETQYF

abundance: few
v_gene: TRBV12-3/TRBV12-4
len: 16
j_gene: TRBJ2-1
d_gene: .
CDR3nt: TGTGCCAGCAGTTTTCACGGGGTGGTAGCGAGGGATGAGCAGTTCTTC
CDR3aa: CASSFHGVVARDEQFF

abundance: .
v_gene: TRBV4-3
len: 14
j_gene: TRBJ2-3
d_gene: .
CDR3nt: TGCGCCAGCAGCCAAGAGGCTTCGGCGGCGACGCAGTATTTT
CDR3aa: CASSQEASAATQYF

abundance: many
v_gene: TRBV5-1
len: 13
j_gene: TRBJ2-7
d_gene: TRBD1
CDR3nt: TGCGCCAGCCGGACAGGGAGTTTCTACGAGCAGTACTTC
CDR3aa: CASRTGSFYEQYF

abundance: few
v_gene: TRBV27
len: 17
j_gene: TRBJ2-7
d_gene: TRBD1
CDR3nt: TGTGCCAGCAGGACCGGGACAGGGGGCGCAGGGGGATACGAGCAGTACTTC
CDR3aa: CASRTGTGGAGGYEQYF

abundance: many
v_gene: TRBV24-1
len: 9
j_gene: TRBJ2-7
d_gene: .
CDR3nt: TGTGCCACCGTCTCCGAGCAGTACTTC
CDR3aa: CATVSEQYF

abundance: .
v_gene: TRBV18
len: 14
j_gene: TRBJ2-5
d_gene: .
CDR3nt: TGTGCCAGCTCACCTACTGGACAGCAAGAGACCCAGTACTTC
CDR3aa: CASSPTGQQETQYF

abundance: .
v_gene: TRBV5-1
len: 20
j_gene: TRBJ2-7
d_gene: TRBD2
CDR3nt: TGCGCCAGCAGCTTCGAATCACCGAGGCTCGTAGCGGGAGCTTTCCCCGAGCAGTACTTC
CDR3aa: CASSFESPRLVAGAFPEQYF

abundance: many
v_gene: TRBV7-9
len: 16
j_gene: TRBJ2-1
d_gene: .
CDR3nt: TGTGCCAGCAGCTCTAGAGGTCCGAGCTCCTACAATGAGCAGTTCTTC
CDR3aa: CASSSRGPSSYNEQFF

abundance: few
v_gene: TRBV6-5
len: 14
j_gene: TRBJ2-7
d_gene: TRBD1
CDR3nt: TGTGCCAGCAGTTACCAGGGACAGGCCTACGAGCAGTACTTC
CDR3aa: CASSYQGQAYEQYF

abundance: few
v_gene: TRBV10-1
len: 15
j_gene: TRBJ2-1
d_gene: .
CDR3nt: TGCGCCAGCAGTGAAGGGAGACTCATCTACAATGAGCAGTTCTTC
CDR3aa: CASSEGRLIYNEQFF

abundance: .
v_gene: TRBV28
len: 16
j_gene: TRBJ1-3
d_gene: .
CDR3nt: TGTGCCAGCAGTTTAAGGCGGCAGGTTAAAGGAAACACCATATATTTT
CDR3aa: CASSLRRQVKGNTIYF

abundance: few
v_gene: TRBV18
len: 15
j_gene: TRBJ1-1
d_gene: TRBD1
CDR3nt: TGTGCCAGCTCATGGAGGGGGCGGAGGGGTACTGAAGCTTTCTTT
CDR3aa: CASSWRGRRGTEAFF

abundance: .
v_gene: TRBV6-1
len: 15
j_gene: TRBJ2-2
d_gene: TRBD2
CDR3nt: TGTGCCAGCAGTCGGTCTAGCGGGTACACCGGGGAGCTGTTTTTT
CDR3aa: CASSRSSGYTGELFF

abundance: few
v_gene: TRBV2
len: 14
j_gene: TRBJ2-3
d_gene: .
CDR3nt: TGTGCCAGCAAGACGGACTCCGGTAAAGATACGCAGTATTTT
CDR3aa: CASKTDSGKDTQYF

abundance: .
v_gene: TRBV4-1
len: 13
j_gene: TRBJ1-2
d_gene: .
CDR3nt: TGCGCCAGCAGCCAAGAAGTGGTGGGCGGCTACACCTTC
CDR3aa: CASSQEVVGGYTF

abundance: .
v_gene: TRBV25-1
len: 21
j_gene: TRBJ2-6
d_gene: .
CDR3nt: TGTGCCAGCAGTGAATCCCTTGGAGGGGGAGGTCTTCTGAGGGGGGCCAACGTCCTGACTTTC
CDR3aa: CASSESLGGGGLLRGANVLTF

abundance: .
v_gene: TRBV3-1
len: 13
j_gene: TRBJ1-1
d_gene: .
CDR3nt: TGTGCCAGCAGCCGACTTTTGAGGGGTGAAGCTTTCTTT
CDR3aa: CASSRLLRGEAFF

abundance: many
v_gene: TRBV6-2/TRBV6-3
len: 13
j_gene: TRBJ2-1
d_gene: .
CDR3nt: TGTGCCAGCAGACTACTAAATCGCAATGAGCAGTTCTTC
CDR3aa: CASRLLNRNEQFF

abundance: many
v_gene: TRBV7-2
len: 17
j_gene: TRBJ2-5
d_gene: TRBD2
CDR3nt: TGTGCCAGCAGCTTAGCGTGGGCGGGAGCAGAACAAGAGACCCAGTACTTC
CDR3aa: CASSLAWAGAEQETQYF

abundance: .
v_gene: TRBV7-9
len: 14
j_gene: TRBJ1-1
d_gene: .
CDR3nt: TGTGCCAGCAGCTTAACCCATCAGAACACTGAAGCTTTCTTT
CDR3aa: CASSLTHQNTEAFF

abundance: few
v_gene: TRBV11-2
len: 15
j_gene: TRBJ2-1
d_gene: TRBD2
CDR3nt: TGTGCCAGCAGCTTATCTAGCGGGAAGTTCGATGAGCAGTTCTTC
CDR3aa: CASSLSSGKFDEQFF

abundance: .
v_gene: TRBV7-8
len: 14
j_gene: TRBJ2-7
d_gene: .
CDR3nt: TGTGCCAGCAGCTCCCTGCGAGGGGTAGGGGAGCAGTACTTC
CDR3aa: CASSSLRGVGEQYF

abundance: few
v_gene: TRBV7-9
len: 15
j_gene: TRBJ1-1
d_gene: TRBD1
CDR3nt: TGTGTAATCGCGCGGGACAGGCGTATGAACACTGAAGCTTTCTTT
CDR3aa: CVIARDRRMNTEAFF

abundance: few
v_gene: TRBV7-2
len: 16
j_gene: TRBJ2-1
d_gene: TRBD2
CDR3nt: TGTGCCAGCAGTTTTACCTCGGGACTAGCCTACAATGAGCAGTTCTTC
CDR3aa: CASSFTSGLAYNEQFF

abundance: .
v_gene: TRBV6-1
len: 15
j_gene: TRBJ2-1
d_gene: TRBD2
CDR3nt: TGTGCCAGCAGAGGGGGACTAGACTCTTTCAATGAGCAGTTCTTC
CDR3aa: CASRGGLDSFNEQFF

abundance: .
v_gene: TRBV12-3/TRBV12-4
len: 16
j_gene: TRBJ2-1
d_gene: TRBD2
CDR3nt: TGTGCCAGCAGATTACCCTTCGCGGGAGCTCACAATGAGCAGTTCTTC
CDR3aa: CASRLPFAGAHNEQFF

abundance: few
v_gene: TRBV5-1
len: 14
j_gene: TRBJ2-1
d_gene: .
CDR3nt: TGCGCCAGCAGCTTGTGGGAGCGGGACAGCGGGCAGTTCTTC
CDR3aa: CASSLWERDSGQFF

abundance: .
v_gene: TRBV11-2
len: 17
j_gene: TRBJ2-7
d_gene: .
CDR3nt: TGTGCCAGCAAGCCCGTGCGGGGGCGGTCGCCCGGTTACGAGCAGTACTTC
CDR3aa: CASKPVRGRSPGYEQYF

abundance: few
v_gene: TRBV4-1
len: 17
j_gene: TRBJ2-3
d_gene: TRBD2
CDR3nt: TGCGCCAGCAGCTCTTTGGCTAGCGGGAGAGTAGTGGATACGCAGTATTTT
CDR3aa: CASSSLASGRVVDTQYF

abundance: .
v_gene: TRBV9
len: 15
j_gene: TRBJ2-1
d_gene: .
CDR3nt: TGTGCCAGCAGCCTAAGCGGAGCTGGTTACAATGAGCAGTTCTTC
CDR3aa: CASSLSGAGYNEQFF

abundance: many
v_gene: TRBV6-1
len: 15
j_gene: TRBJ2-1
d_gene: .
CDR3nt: TGTGCCACGCACCCGGGGTTTTGGTCCTACAATGAGCAGTTCTTC
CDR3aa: CATHPGFWSYNEQFF

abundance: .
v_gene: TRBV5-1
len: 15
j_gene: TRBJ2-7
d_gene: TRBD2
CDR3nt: TGCGCCAGCGCCGGAGTAGCGGGGAGCTCCTACGAGCAGTACTTC
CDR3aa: CASAGVAGSSYEQYF

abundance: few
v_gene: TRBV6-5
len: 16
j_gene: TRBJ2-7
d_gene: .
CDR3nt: TGTGCCAGCAGTTACTCGCGCCGGGACACAATCTACGAGCAGTACTTC
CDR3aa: CASSYSRRDTIYEQYF

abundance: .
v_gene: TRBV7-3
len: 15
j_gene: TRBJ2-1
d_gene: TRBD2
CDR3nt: TGTGCCAGCAGCCCTCAATCGGGACTAGCGGGCGACAAGTTCTTC
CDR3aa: CASSPQSGLAGDKFF

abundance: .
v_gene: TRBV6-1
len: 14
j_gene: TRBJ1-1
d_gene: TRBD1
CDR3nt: TGTGCCAGCAGAAGGGACAGCACGAACACTGAAGCTTTCTTT
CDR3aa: CASRRDSTNTEAFF

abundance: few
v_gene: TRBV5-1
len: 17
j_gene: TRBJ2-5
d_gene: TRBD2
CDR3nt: TGCGCCAGCAGCCCCAGCCACCTAGCGGGAGGGTTTCAGACCCAGTACTTC
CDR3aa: CASSPSHLAGGFQTQYF

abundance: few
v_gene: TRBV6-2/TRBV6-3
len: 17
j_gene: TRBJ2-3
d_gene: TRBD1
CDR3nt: TGTGCCAGCAGACAAAGGTCAGGGGGCGGCGGAACAGATACGCAGTATTTT
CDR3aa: CASRQRSGGGGTDTQYF

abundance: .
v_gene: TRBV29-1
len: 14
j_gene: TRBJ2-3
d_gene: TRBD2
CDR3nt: TGCAGCGTCCTGACTAGCGCGAGACCAGATACGCAGTATTTT
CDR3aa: CSVLTSARPDTQYF

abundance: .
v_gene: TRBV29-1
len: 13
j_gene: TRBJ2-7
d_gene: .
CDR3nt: TGCAGCGCGAACGTCGGGAGAGGGAACGAGCAGTACTTC
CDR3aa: CSANVGRGNEQYF